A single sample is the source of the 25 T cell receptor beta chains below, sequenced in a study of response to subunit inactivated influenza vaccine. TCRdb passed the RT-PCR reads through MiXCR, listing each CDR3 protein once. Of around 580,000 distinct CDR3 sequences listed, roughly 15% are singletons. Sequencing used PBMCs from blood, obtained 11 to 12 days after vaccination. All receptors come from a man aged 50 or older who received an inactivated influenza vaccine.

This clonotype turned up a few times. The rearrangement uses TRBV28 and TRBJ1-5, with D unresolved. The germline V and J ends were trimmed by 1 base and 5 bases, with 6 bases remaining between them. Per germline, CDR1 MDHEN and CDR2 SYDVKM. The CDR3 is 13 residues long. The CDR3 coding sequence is TGTGCCAGCAGTTTATCGTGGGATCAGCCCCAGCATTTT. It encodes CASSLSWDQPQHF.

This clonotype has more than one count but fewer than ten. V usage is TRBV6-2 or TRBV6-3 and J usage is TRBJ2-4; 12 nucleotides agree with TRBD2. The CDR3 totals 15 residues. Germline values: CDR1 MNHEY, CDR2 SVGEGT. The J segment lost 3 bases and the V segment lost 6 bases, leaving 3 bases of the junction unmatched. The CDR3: CASRSLAGGKNIQYF. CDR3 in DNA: TGTGCCAGCAGATCACTAGCGGGAGGCAAAAACATTCAGTACTTC.

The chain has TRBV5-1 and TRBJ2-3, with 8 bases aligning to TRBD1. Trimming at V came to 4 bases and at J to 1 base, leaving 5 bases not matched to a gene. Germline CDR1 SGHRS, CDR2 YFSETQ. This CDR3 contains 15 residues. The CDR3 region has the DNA TGCGCCAGCAGCCGGATGACAGGGGGCACAGATACGCAGTATTTT. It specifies CASSRMTGGTDTQYF.

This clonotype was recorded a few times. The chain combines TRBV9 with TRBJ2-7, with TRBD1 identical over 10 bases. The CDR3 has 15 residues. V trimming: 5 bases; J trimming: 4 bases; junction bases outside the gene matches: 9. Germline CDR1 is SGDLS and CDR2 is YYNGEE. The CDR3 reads CASSVTPGQGYEQYF. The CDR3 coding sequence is TGTGCCAGCAGTGTTACCCCGGGACAGGGGTACGAGCAGTACTTC.

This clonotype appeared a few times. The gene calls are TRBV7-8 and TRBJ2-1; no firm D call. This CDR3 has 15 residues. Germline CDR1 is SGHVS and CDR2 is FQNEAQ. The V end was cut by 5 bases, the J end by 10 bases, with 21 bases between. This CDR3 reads CASSGRRLSSNEQFF. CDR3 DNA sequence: TGTGCCAGCAGCGGCAGGCGGCTCTCAAGCAACGAGCAGTTCTTC.

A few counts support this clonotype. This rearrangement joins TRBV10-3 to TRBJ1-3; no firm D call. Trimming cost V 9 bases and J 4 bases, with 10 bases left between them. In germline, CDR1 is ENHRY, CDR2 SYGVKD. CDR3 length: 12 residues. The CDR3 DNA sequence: TGTGCCATGCACGGAACCGGAAACACCATATATTTT. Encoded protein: CAMHGTGNTIYF.

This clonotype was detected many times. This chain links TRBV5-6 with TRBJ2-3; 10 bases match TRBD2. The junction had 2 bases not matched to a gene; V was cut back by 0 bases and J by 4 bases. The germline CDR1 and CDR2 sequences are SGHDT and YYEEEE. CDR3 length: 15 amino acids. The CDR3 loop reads CASSLVAGGADTQYF. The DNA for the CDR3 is TGTGCCAGCAGCTTGGTAGCGGGGGGCGCAGATACGCAGTATTTT.

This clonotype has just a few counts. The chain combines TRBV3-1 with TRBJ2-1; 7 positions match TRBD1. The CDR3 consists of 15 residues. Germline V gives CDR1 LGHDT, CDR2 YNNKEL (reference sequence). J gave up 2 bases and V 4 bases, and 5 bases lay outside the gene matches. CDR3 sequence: CASSRNRGPYNEQFF. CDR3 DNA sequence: TGTGCCAGCAGCCGAAACAGGGGACCCTACAATGAGCAGTTCTTC.

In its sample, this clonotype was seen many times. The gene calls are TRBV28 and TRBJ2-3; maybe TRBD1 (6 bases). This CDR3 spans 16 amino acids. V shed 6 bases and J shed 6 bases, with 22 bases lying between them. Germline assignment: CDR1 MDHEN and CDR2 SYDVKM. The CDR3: CASSPVDSGLLDTQYF. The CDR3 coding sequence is TGTGCCAGCAGCCCCGTGGACAGCGGACTGTTGGATACGCAGTATTTT.

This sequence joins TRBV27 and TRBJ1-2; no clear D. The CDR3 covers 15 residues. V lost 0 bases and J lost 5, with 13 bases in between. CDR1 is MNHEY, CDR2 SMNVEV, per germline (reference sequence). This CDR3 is CASSLSRLGRYGYTF. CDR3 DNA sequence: TGTGCCAGCAGTTTATCTAGGCTGGGAAGGTATGGCTACACCTTC.

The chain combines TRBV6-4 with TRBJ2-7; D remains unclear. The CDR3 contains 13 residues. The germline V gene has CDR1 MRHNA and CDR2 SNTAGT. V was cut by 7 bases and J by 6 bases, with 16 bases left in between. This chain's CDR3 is CASNPPWRTEQYF. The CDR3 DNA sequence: TGTGCCAGCAACCCGCCCTGGAGAACCGAGCAGTACTTC.

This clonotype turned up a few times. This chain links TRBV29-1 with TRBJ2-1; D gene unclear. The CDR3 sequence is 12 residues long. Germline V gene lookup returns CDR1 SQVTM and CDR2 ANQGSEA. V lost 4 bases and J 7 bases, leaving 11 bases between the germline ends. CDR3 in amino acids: CSVVEMLNEQFF. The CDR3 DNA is TGCAGCGTTGTGGAGATGTTAAATGAGCAGTTCTTC.

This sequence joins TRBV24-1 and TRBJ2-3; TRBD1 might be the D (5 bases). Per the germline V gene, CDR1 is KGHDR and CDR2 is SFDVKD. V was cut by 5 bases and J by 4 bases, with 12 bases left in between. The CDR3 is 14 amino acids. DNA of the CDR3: TGTGCCACCAGTGCCCTAGGGGCCTCAGATACGCAGTATTTT. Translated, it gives CATSALGASDTQYF.

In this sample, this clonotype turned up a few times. The CDR3 DNA is TGTGCCAGCAGTCAACTAGCGGGAGGGCCAAGGTCCGGGGAGCTGTTTTTT. Residues: CASSQLAGGPRSGELFF. The chain carries TRBV7-2 and TRBJ2-2; 13 nucleotides align to TRBD2. In germline, CDR1 is SGHTA, CDR2 FQGNSA. V lost 6 bases, J lost 6 bases, and 10 bases stayed unmatched. There are 17 residues in the CDR3.

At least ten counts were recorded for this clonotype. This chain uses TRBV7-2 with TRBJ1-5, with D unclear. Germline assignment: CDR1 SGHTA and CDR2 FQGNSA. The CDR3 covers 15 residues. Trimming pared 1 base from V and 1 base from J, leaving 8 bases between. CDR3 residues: CASSLGRGSNQPQHF. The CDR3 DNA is TGTGCCAGCAGCTTAGGCCGGGGAAGCAATCAGCCCCAGCATTTT.

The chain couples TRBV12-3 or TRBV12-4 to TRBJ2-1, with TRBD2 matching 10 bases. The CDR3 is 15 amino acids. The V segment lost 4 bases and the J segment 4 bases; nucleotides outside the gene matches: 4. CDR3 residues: CASSSTLAGYNEQFF. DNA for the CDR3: TGTGCCAGCAGTTCGACACTAGCGGGGTACAATGAGCAGTTCTTC.

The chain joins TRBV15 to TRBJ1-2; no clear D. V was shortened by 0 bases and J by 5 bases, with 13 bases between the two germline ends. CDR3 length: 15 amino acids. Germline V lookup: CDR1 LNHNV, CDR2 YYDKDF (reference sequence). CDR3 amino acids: CATSRDAFDGYGYTF. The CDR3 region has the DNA TGTGCCACCAGCAGAGATGCCTTCGATGGGTATGGCTACACCTTC.

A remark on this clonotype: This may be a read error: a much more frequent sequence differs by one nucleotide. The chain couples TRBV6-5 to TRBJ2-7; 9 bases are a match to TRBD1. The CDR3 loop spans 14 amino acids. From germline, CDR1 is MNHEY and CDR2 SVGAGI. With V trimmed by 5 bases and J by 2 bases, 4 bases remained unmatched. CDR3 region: CASSNRDRAYEQYF. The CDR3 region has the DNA TGTGCCAGCAGTAACCGGGACAGGGCCTACGAGCAGTACTTC.

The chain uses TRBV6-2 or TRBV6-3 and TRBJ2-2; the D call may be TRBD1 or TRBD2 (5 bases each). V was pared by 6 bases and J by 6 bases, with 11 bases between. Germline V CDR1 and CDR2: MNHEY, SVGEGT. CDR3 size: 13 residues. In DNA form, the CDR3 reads TGTGCCAGCAGGAACCGGGACCCCGGGGAGCTGTTTTTT. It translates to CASRNRDPGELFF.

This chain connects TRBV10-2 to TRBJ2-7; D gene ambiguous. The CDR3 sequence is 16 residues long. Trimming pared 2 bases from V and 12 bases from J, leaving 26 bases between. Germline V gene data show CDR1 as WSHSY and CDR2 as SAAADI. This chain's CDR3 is CASSETQPRSGGTTYF. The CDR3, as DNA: TGCGCCAGCAGTGAGACACAACCTCGGTCGGGCGGCACTACGTACTTC.

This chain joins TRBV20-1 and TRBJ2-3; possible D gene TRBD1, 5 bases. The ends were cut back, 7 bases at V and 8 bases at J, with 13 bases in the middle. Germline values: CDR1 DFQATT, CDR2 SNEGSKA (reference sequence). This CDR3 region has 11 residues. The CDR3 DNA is TGCAGTGTCAAGGGGATACCTACGCAGTATTTT. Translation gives CSVKGIPTQYF.

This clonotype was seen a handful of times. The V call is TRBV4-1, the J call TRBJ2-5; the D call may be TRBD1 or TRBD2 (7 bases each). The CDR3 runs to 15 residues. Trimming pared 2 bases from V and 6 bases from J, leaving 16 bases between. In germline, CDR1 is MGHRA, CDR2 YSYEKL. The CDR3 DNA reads TGCGCCAGCAGCCAAAGTACAGGGGAGGGGAAGACCCAGTACTTC. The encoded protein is CASSQSTGEGKTQYF.

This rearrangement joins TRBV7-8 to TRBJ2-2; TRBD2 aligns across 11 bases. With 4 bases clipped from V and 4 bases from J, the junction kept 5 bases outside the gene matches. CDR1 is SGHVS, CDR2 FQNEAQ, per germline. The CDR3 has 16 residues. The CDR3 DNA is TGTGCCAGCAGCTCGGGACTAGCGGCAATCACCGGGGAGCTGTTTTTT. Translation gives CASSSGLAAITGELFF.

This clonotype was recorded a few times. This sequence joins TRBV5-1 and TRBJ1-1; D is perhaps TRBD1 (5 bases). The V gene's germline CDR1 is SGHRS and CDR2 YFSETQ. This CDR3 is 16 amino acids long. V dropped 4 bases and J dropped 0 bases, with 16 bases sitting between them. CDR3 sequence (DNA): TGCGCCAGCAGCGCCGGGGACGGATCTCTGAACACTGAAGCTTTCTTT. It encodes CASSAGDGSLNTEAFF.

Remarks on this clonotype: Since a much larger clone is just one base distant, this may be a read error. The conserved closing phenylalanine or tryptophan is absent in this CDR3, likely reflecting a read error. CDR3 loop: CASSETLKNIQYL. Written as DNA, the CDR3 is TGTGCCAGCAGCGAAACCTTAAAAAACATTCAGTACCTC. This chain connects TRBV7-2 to TRBJ2-4; no clear D. Trimming took off 5 bases at V and 4 bases at J, with 9 bases between the two ends. This CDR3 region has 13 residues. The germline CDR1 and CDR2 sequences are SGHTA and FQGNSA.